This TCR beta chain was identified in a study of cytomegalovirus exposure and HLA in healthy donors. Looking at the study overall: There were some 81 million unique TCRs (from HLA-typed donors) in an early data release.

Researchers ran the PCR with 60 Vbeta and 13 Jbeta primers. TCRdb's table, derived via immunoSEQ multiplex PCR, lists solely in-frame clones and lacks some. The sample consists of 95,000 to 100,000 clones, roughly 71% of them appearing once. The CDR3 consists of 13 residues. V lost 2 bases and J 5 bases, leaving 12 bases between the germline ends. The germline CDR1 and CDR2 sequences are GTSNPN and SVGIG (reference sequence). This TCR was recovered from a middle-aged man in good health and CMV-seronegative. The sequenced material came from PBMCs. The chain has TRBV30 and TRBJ1-2; D perhaps matches TRBD1 (5 bases). The chain's CDR3 is CAWSIGVLYGYTF. The CDR3 DNA follows: TGTGCCTGGAGTATAGGGGTGCTTTATGGCTACACCTTC. Drawing the rest from reference TRBV30 and TRBJ1-2, the complete variable domain is SQTIHQWPATLVQPVGSPLSLECTVEGTSNPNLYWYRQAAGRGLQLLFYSVGIGQISSEVPQNLSASRPQDRQFILSSKKLLLSDSGFYLCAWSIGVLYGYTFGSGTRLTVV.